These T cell receptor beta chains were read from a single sample in a study of PD-L1 blockade in urothelial cancer. Some clones are missing from TCRdb's copy, which holds only in-frame ones; the method was immunoSEQ multiplex PCR. This sample has about 14,000 clones, with 70% to 90% found just once. The material sequenced was PBMCs, taken around atezolizumab (anti-PD-L1) treatment. Receptors originate from a man aged 65 to 79 with urothelial cancer. The CDR3 runs from the conserved cysteine through the conserved F or W. The D gene is left open where the match is weak. Clone size is stated in some rows and not others, as once, few, many or a class when expanded.

d_gene: -; v_gene: TRBV18; j_gene: TRBJ2-2; abundance: -; CDR3aa: CASSPGQNTGELFF; CDR3nt: TGTGCCAGCTCACCGGGACAGAACACCGGGGAGCTGTTTTTT
d_gene: TRBD2; v_gene: TRBV9; j_gene: TRBJ2-1; abundance: few; CDR3aa: CASSVGIAGDNEQFF; CDR3nt: TGTGCCAGCAGCGTAGGAATAGCGGGGGATAATGAGCAGTTCTTC
d_gene: TRBD2; v_gene: TRBV5-1; j_gene: TRBJ2-5; abundance: -; CDR3aa: CASRHTSGGQETQYF; CDR3nt: TGCGCCAGCAGGCATACTAGCGGGGGGCAAGAGACCCAGTACTTC
d_gene: TRBD1; v_gene: TRBV7-6; j_gene: TRBJ1-2; abundance: -; CDR3aa: CASSLGQGGYGYTF; CDR3nt: TGTGCCAGCAGCTTAGGACAGGGGGGCTATGGCTACACCTTC
d_gene: TRBD2; v_gene: TRBV10-3; j_gene: TRBJ2-1; abundance: -; CDR3aa: CAISAPSGGYNEQFF; CDR3nt: TGTGCCATCAGTGCCCCTAGCGGAGGCTACAATGAGCAGTTCTTC
d_gene: -; v_gene: TRBV5-6; j_gene: TRBJ2-2; abundance: -; CDR3aa: CASSLGGTGELFF; CDR3nt: TGTGCCAGCAGCTTGGGCGGGACCGGGGAGCTGTTTTTT
d_gene: -; v_gene: TRBV12-5; j_gene: TRBJ2-5; abundance: -; CDR3aa: CASGPRVWTQYF; CDR3nt: TGTGCTAGTGGCCCGCGGGTCTGGACCCAGTACTTC
d_gene: -; v_gene: TRBV10-2; j_gene: TRBJ1-1; abundance: -; CDR3aa: CASTVAERNTEAFF; CDR3nt: TGCGCCAGCACGGTCGCGGAAAGGAACACTGAAGCTTTCTTT
d_gene: -; v_gene: TRBV5-4; j_gene: TRBJ1-1; abundance: few; CDR3aa: CASSLQRGAFEAFF; CDR3nt: TGTGCCAGCAGCTTGCAACGGGGGGCGTTTGAAGCTTTCTTT
d_gene: TRBD1; v_gene: TRBV25-1; j_gene: TRBJ1-2; abundance: -; CDR3aa: CASSESQGARGYTF; CDR3nt: TGTGCCAGCAGTGAATCGCAGGGGGCGCGAGGCTACACCTTC
d_gene: TRBD1; v_gene: TRBV5-1; j_gene: TRBJ2-7; abundance: -; CDR3aa: CASSLAKDRDSYEQYF; CDR3nt: TGCGCCAGCAGCTTGGCCAAAGACAGGGACTCCTACGAGCAGTACTTC
d_gene: -; v_gene: TRBV19; j_gene: TRBJ1-6; abundance: -; CDR3aa: CASSVGRSYNSPLHF; CDR3nt: TGTGCCAGTAGTGTAGGACGGAGTTATAATTCACCCCTCCACTTT
d_gene: -; v_gene: TRBV10-3; j_gene: TRBJ2-4; abundance: -; CDR3aa: CAIRGPADKNIQYF; CDR3nt: TGTGCCATCAGGGGGCCCGCCGACAAAAACATTCAGTACTTC
d_gene: TRBD1; v_gene: TRBV19; j_gene: TRBJ2-1; abundance: -; CDR3aa: CASSLAGGARNEQFF; CDR3nt: TGTGCCAGTAGTCTGGCAGGGGGCGCAAGGAATGAGCAGTTCTTC
d_gene: TRBD1; v_gene: TRBV14; j_gene: TRBJ1-6; abundance: -; CDR3aa: CASSHRTGTYNSPLHF; CDR3nt: TGTGCCAGCAGCCACCGGACAGGGACCTATAATTCACCCCTCCACTTT
d_gene: TRBD2; v_gene: TRBV29-1; j_gene: TRBJ2-3; abundance: -; CDR3aa: CSVTGLAGFTDTQYF; CDR3nt: TGCAGCGTGACCGGACTAGCGGGTTTCACAGATACGCAGTATTTT
d_gene: -; v_gene: TRBV5-6; j_gene: TRBJ2-7; abundance: -; CDR3aa: CASSPVGALYEQYF; CDR3nt: TGTGCCAGCAGCCCCGTGGGGGCTCTTTACGAGCAGTACTTC
d_gene: TRBD2; v_gene: TRBV28; j_gene: TRBJ2-5; abundance: -; CDR3aa: CASNSGEETQYF; CDR3nt: TGTGCCAGCAATAGCGGGGAAGAGACCCAGTACTTC
d_gene: -; v_gene: TRBV7-9; j_gene: TRBJ1-1; abundance: once; CDR3aa: CASSLGPLSGGTEAFF; CDR3nt: TGTGCCAGCAGCTTAGGGCCTTTATCCGGGGGAACTGAAGCTTTCTTT
d_gene: -; v_gene: TRBV11-3; j_gene: TRBJ1-6; abundance: once; CDR3aa: CASSRPEGPLHF; CDR3nt: TGTGCCAGCAGCCGACCCGAGGGACCCCTCCACTTT
d_gene: -; v_gene: TRBV11-2; j_gene: TRBJ2-2; abundance: -; CDR3aa: CASSLGFYRGLFF; CDR3nt: TGTGCCAGCAGCTTAGGCTTCTACCGGGGGCTGTTTTTT
d_gene: -; v_gene: TRBV11-2; j_gene: TRBJ2-5; abundance: -; CDR3aa: CASSLWRGETQYF; CDR3nt: TGTGCCAGCAGCTTATGGAGGGGAGAGACCCAGTACTTC
d_gene: TRBD1; v_gene: TRBV19; j_gene: TRBJ1-1; abundance: -; CDR3aa: CASSLQGHAFF; CDR3nt: TGTGCCAGTAGCCTACAGGGGCACGCTTTCTTT
d_gene: -; v_gene: TRBV7-9; j_gene: TRBJ1-1; abundance: -; CDR3aa: CAGSLGATTEAFF; CDR3nt: TGTGCCGGTTCGTTAGGGGCAACCACTGAAGCTTTCTTT
d_gene: -; v_gene: TRBV5-1; j_gene: TRBJ1-2; abundance: -; CDR3aa: CASSLSVAVDYGYTF; CDR3nt: TGCGCCAGCAGCTTGAGCGTCGCAGTGGACTATGGCTACACCTTC
d_gene: -; v_gene: TRBV5-1; j_gene: TRBJ1-2; abundance: -; CDR3aa: CASSWERVSDGYTF; CDR3nt: TGCGCCAGCAGCTGGGAGCGAGTATCCGATGGCTACACCTTC
d_gene: TRBD2; v_gene: TRBV30; j_gene: TRBJ2-3; abundance: -; CDR3aa: CAWSPAGGGGTDTQYF; CDR3nt: TGTGCCTGGAGCCCCGCGGGCGGGGGGGGCACAGATACGCAGTATTTT
d_gene: -; v_gene: TRBV10-3; j_gene: TRBJ2-7; abundance: -; CDR3aa: CAISESGQGIDEQYF; CDR3nt: TGTGCCATCAGTGAGTCGGGGCAGGGGATCGACGAGCAGTACTTC
d_gene: -; v_gene: TRBV21-1; j_gene: TRBJ1-6; abundance: -; CDR3aa: CASSKLQGASNSPLHF; CDR3nt: TGTGCCAGCAGCAAGTTACAGGGGGCGTCTAATTCACCCCTCCACTTT
d_gene: TRBD2; v_gene: TRBV5-1; j_gene: TRBJ2-3; abundance: -; CDR3aa: CASSWGDYTDTQYF; CDR3nt: TGCGCCAGCAGCTGGGGGGACTACACAGATACGCAGTATTTT
d_gene: TRBD1; v_gene: TRBV2; j_gene: TRBJ1-1; abundance: -; CDR3aa: CAIRLLDRGNTEAFF; CDR3nt: TGTGCCATCAGACTATTGGACAGGGGGAACACTGAAGCTTTCTTT
d_gene: TRBD1; v_gene: TRBV6-5; j_gene: TRBJ1-2; abundance: -; CDR3aa: CASAPGTGVKYGYTF; CDR3nt: TGTGCCAGCGCCCCCGGGACAGGGGTGAAGTATGGCTACACCTTC
d_gene: -; v_gene: TRBV7-9; j_gene: TRBJ1-3; abundance: -; CDR3aa: CASLAGGGNTIYF; CDR3nt: TGTGCCAGCCTGGCGGGAGGTGGAAACACCATATATTTT
d_gene: -; v_gene: TRBV7-9; j_gene: TRBJ1-6; abundance: -; CDR3aa: CASSLSGYNSPLHF; CDR3nt: TGTGCCAGCAGCTTATCCGGCTATAATTCACCCCTCCACTTT
d_gene: -; v_gene: TRBV10-1; j_gene: TRBJ2-3; abundance: once; CDR3aa: CASSETGPTDTQYF; CDR3nt: TGCGCCAGCAGTGAGACAGGTCCAACAGATACGCAGTATTTT
d_gene: TRBD1; v_gene: TRBV29-1; j_gene: TRBJ2-1; abundance: -; CDR3aa: CSVVDRGLNDEQFF; CDR3nt: TGCAGCGTTGTTGACAGGGGGCTCAACGATGAGCAGTTCTTC
d_gene: TRBD1; v_gene: TRBV6-5; j_gene: TRBJ1-1; abundance: once; CDR3aa: CASSYTTGENTEAFF; CDR3nt: TGTGCCAGCAGTTATACGACAGGGGAAAACACTGAAGCTTTCTTT
d_gene: TRBD1; v_gene: TRBV6-6; j_gene: TRBJ1-1; abundance: few; CDR3aa: CASSDRDRGSAFF; CDR3nt: TGTGCCAGCAGTGACCGGGACAGGGGTTCGGCTTTCTTT
d_gene: TRBD2; v_gene: TRBV19; j_gene: TRBJ2-5; abundance: -; CDR3aa: CASSIPTSPETQYF; CDR3nt: TGTGCCAGTAGTATTCCGACTAGCCCAGAGACCCAGTACTTC
d_gene: TRBD1; v_gene: TRBV7-2; j_gene: TRBJ1-6; abundance: -; CDR3aa: CASSLVQGNSPLHF; CDR3nt: TGTGCCAGCAGCTTAGTACAGGGGAATTCACCCCTCCACTTT
d_gene: TRBD1; v_gene: TRBV27; j_gene: TRBJ2-7; abundance: -; CDR3aa: CASSSGTGGSYEQYF; CDR3nt: TGTGCCAGCAGTTCCGGGACAGGCGGATCCTACGAGCAGTACTTC
d_gene: -; v_gene: TRBV19; j_gene: TRBJ2-2; abundance: -; CDR3aa: CASSKAGSFYTGELFF; CDR3nt: TGTGCCAGTAGTAAGGCGGGAAGCTTTTACACCGGGGAGCTGTTTTTT
d_gene: -; v_gene: TRBV4-1; j_gene: TRBJ1-2; abundance: -; CDR3aa: CASNYAPGENNYGYTF; CDR3nt: TGCGCCAGCAACTACGCACCAGGGGAGAATAACTATGGCTACACCTTC
d_gene: -; v_gene: TRBV28; j_gene: TRBJ2-1; abundance: -; CDR3aa: CASSLPLDRLRTNEQFF; CDR3nt: TGTGCCAGCAGTCTACCCCTCGACAGGTTGAGGACCAATGAGCAGTTCTTC
d_gene: -; v_gene: TRBV11-2; j_gene: TRBJ2-5; abundance: -; CDR3aa: CASSLQGTPETQYF; CDR3nt: TGTGCCAGCAGCTTGCAGGGCACTCCGGAGACCCAGTACTTC
d_gene: TRBD1; v_gene: TRBV6-5; j_gene: TRBJ1-1; abundance: -; CDR3aa: CASSSLTGTAIFF; CDR3nt: TGTGCCAGCAGTTCTCTAACCGGGACAGCGATTTTCTTT
d_gene: TRBD2; v_gene: TRBV19; j_gene: TRBJ2-1; abundance: -; CDR3aa: CASQVASGSYNEQFF; CDR3nt: TGTGCCAGTCAGGTGGCTAGCGGATCCTACAATGAGCAGTTCTTC
d_gene: -; v_gene: TRBV15; j_gene: TRBJ2-7; abundance: once; CDR3aa: CATSRFQGYEQYF; CDR3nt: TGTGCCACCAGCAGATTCCAGGGTTACGAGCAGTACTTC
d_gene: -; v_gene: TRBV28; j_gene: TRBJ2-1; abundance: -; CDR3aa: CASSPGGGPTEEQFF; CDR3nt: TGTGCCAGCAGCCCCGGTGGAGGGCCCACAGAAGAGCAGTTCTTC
d_gene: -; v_gene: TRBV19; j_gene: TRBJ1-6; abundance: -; CDR3aa: CATTEVGESSYNSPLHF; CDR3nt: TGTGCCACCACCGAGGTAGGCGAGAGCTCCTATAATTCACCCCTCCACTTT
d_gene: -; v_gene: TRBV28; j_gene: TRBJ1-6; abundance: -; CDR3aa: CASRGPDSNNSPLHF; CDR3nt: TGTGCCAGCAGGGGCCCGGACAGCAATAATTCACCCCTCCACTTT
d_gene: TRBD2; v_gene: TRBV7-2; j_gene: TRBJ2-3; abundance: -; CDR3aa: CASSSSSWRGGPDTQYF; CDR3nt: TGTGCCAGCAGCTCATCCTCCTGGCGGGGGGGACCAGATACGCAGTATTTT
d_gene: TRBD2; v_gene: TRBV6-5; j_gene: TRBJ2-7; abundance: -; CDR3aa: CASSSLTSDYEQYF; CDR3nt: TGTGCCAGCAGTTCCTTAACTAGCGATTACGAGCAGTACTTC
d_gene: TRBD1; v_gene: TRBV5-4; j_gene: TRBJ1-2; abundance: -; CDR3aa: CASSLAGGGGYTF; CDR3nt: TGTGCCAGCAGCTTAGCAGGGGGCGGCGGCTACACCTTC
d_gene: TRBD1; v_gene: TRBV27; j_gene: TRBJ2-1; abundance: medium-sized; CDR3aa: CASHGQGREQFF; CDR3nt: TGTGCCAGTCACGGACAGGGACGTGAGCAGTTCTTC